These 5 T cell receptor beta chains originate from one sample sequenced in a study of T cell responses to AZD1222 COVID-19 vaccine. The method was immunoSEQ multiplex PCR; TCRdb's version includes in-frame clones alone and lacks a portion of them. The repertoire holds 60,000 to 75,000 clones, with roughly nine tenths as singletons. The specimen was peripheral blood, collected 28 days after the second AZD1222 dose. Source of these receptors: an adult who received the AZD1222 COVID-19 vaccine.

V usage is TRBV27 and J usage is TRBJ1-1; weak D call: TRBD1 (5 bases). Germline CDR1 and CDR2: MNHEY and SMNVEV (reference sequence). The CDR3 consists of 16 residues. V lost 8 bases and J 3 bases, leaving 22 bases between the germline ends. Written as DNA, the CDR3 is TGTGCCAGCGGGTGGACGGCAGGGATGAAGGACACTGAAGCTTTCTTT. Translation gives CASGWTAGMKDTEAFF.

The gene calls are TRBV9 and TRBJ2-2; D is unresolved. Germline V gene data show CDR1 as SGDLS and CDR2 as YYNGEE. CDR3 length: 14 residues. V was trimmed by 4 bases and J by 0 bases, leaving 7 bases between them. CDR3 nucleotide sequence: TGTGCCAGCAGCCTAAATCCGAACACCGGGGAGCTGTTTTTT. Its translation: CASSLNPNTGELFF.

Relative to its sample, this clone is medium-sized (0.01 to 0.1%). CDR3: CASSFPSGSVANTGELFF. CDR3 bases: TGTGCCAGCAGCTTCCCCAGCGGGAGCGTAGCGAACACCGGGGAGCTGTTTTTT. This sequence joins TRBV11-2 and TRBJ2-2, with 8 bases that match TRBD2. Germline V gene sequence: CDR1 SGHAT, CDR2 FQNNGV. With V trimmed by 3 bases and J by 0 bases, 9 bases remained unmatched. The CDR3 is made up of 18 amino acids.

The chain has TRBV7-3 and TRBJ1-1, with a tentative D call TRBD1 (5 bases). Germline CDR1 and CDR2: SGHTA and FQGTGA. Trimming pared 4 bases from V and 1 base from J, leaving 7 bases between. The CDR3 runs to 13 residues. CDR3 region: CASSSQGNTEAFF. As DNA, the CDR3 is TGTGCCAGCAGCTCTCAGGGGAACACTGAAGCTTTCTTT.

The rearrangement uses TRBV7-2 and TRBJ1-5; D remains ambiguous. The CDR3 loop spans 13 amino acids. With 7 bases removed from V and 0 bases from J, the gap between germline ends came to 7 bases. The germline gives CDR1 SGHTA, CDR2 FQGNSA. The DNA for the CDR3 is TGTGCCAGCAACGTGTATAGCAATCAGCCCCAGCATTTT. This sequence encodes CASNVYSNQPQHF.